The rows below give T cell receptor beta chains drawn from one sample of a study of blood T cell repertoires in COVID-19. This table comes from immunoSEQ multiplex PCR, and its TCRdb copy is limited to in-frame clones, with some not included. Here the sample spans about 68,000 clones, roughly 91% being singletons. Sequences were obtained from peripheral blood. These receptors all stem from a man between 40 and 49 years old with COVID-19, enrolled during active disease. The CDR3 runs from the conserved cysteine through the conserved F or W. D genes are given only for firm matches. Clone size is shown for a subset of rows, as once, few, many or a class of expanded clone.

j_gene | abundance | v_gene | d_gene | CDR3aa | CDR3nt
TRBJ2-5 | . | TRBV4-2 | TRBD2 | CASSRAGGPQETQYF | TGTGCCAGCAGCCGAGCGGGGGGGCCCCAAGAGACCCAGTACTTC
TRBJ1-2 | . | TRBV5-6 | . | CASSFSQDFYTF | TGTGCCAGCAGCTTTTCCCAGGATTTCTACACCTTC
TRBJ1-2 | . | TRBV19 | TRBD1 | CASSPRDRYPYGYTF | TGTGCCAGTAGTCCCAGGGACAGATACCCCTATGGCTACACCTTC
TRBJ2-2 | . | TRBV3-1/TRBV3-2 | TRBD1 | CASSPGQHTGELFF | TGTGCCAGCAGCCCGGGACAGCACACCGGGGAGCTGTTTTTT
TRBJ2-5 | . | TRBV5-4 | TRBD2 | CASKRLAGGPETQYF | TGTGCCAGCAAGAGACTAGCGGGGGGCCCGGAGACCCAGTACTTC
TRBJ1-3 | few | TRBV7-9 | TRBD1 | CASSPFSGGGQGRGNTIYF | TGTGCCAGCAGCCCATTTTCGGGCGGGGGACAGGGGCGAGGAAACACCATATATTTT
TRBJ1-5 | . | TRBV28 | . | CASSGGQTNSNQPQHF | TGTGCCAGCAGTGGAGGACAGACTAACAGCAATCAGCCCCAGCATTTT
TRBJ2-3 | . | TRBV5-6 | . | CASWVRGATDTQYF | TGTGCCAGCTGGGTCCGGGGGGCCACAGATACGCAGTATTTT
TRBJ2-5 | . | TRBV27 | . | CASSFGTGDWETQYF | TGTGCCAGCAGTTTTGGGACGGGGGATTGGGAGACCCAGTACTTC
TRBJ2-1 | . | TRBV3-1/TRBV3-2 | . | CASSSTARSYNEQFF | TGTGCCAGCAGTTCGACAGCCCGCTCCTACAATGAGCAGTTCTTC
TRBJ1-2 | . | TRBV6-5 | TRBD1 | CASSYTNRGEGGYTF | TGTGCCAGCAGTTACACCAACAGGGGTGAAGGCGGCTACACCTTC
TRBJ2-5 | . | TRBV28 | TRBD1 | CASSLTTGSASETQYF | TGTGCCAGCAGTTTAACGACAGGGAGCGCTTCGGAGACCCAGTACTTC
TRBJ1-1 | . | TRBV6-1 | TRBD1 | CASSDTGGNTEAFF | TGTGCCAGCAGTGACACAGGGGGCAACACTGAAGCTTTCTTT
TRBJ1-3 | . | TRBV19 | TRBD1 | CASSKETGVGSGNTIYF | TGTGCCAGTAGTAAGGAGACAGGGGTCGGTTCTGGAAACACCATATATTTT
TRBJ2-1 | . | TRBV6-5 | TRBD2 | CASSSTSGQGFEQFF | TGTGCCAGCAGTTCGACTAGCGGGCAGGGGTTTGAGCAGTTCTTC
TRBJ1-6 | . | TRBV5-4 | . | CASSLGLRNSPLHF | TGTGCCAGCAGCCTGGGACTTCGTAATTCACCCCTCCACTTT
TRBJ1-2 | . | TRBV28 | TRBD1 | CASSLNRGVYGYTF | TGTGCCAGCAGTTTAAACAGGGGCGTCTATGGCTACACCTTC
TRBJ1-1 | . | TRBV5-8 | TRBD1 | CASSYRQGNLNTEAFF | TGTGCCAGCAGCTATAGACAGGGAAATTTGAACACTGAAGCTTTCTTT